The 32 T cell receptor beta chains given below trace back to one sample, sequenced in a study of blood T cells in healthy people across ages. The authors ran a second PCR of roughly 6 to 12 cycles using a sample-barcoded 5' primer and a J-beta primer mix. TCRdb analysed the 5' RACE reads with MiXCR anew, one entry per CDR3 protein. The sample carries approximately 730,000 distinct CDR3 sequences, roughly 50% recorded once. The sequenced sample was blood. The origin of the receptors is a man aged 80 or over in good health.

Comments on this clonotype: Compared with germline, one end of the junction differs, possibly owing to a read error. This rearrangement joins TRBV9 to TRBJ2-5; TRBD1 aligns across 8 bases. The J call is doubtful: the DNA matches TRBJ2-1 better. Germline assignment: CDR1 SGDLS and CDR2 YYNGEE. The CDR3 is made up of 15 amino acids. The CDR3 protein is CASSVTTGVQETQFF. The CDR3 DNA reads TGCGCCAGCAGCGTAACGACAGGGGTCCAAGAGACCCAGTTCTTC.

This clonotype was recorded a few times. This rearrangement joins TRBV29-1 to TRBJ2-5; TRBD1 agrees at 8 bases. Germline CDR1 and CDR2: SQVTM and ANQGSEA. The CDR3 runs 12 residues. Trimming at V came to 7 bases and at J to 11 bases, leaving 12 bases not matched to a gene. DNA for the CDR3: TGCAGCGCCGGCGACAGGGGAGGAGAGCAGTACTTC. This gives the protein CSAGDRGGEQYF. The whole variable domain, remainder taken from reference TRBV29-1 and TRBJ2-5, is SAVISQKPSRDICQRGTSLTIQCQVDSQVTMMFWYRQQPGQSLTLIATANQGSEATYESGFVIDKFPISRPNLTFSTLTVSNMSPEDSSIYLCSAGDRGGEQYFGPGTRLLVL.

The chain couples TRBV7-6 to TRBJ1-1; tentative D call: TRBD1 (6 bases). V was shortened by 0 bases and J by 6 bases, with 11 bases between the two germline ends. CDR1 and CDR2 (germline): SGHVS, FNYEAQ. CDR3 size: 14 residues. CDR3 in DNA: TGTGCCAGCAGCTTAGCCGATGGGGGCCCTGAAGCTTTCTTT. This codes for CASSLADGGPEAFF.

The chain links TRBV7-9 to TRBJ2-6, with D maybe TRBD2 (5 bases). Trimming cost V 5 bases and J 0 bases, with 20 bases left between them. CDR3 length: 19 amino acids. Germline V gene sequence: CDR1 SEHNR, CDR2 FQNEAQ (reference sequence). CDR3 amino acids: CASSAADGVGGSGANVLTF. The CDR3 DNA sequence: TGTGCCAGCAGCGCCGCCGATGGAGTAGGAGGCTCTGGGGCCAACGTCCTGACTTTC.

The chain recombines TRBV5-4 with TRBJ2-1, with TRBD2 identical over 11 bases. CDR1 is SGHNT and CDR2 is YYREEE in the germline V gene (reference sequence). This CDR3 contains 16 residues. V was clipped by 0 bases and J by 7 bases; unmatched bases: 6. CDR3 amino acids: CASSLVVAGGPNEQFF. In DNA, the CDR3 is TGTGCCAGCAGCTTGGTCGTAGCGGGGGGGCCAAATGAGCAGTTCTTC.

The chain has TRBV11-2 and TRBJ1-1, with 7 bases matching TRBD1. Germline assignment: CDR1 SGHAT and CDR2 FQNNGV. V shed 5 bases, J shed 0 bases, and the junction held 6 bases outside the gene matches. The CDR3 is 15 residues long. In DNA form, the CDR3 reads TGTGCCAGCAGCCGAATGACAGGGCTGAACACTGAAGCTTTCTTT. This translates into CASSRMTGLNTEAFF.

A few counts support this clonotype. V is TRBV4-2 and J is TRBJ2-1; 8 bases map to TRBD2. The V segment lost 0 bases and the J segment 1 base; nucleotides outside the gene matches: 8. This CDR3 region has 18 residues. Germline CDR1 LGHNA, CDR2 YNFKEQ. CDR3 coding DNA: TGTGCCAGCAGCCAAGATGCAGGACTAGCTGAGTCCTACAATGAGCAGTTCTTC. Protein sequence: CASSQDAGLAESYNEQFF.

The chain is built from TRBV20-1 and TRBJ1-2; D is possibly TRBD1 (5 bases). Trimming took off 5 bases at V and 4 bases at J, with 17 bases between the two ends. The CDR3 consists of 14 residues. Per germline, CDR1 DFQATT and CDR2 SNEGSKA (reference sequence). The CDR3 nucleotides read TGCAGTGCTCATAAAGAGGGGTCCCGCTATGGCTACACCTTC. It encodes CSAHKEGSRYGYTF.

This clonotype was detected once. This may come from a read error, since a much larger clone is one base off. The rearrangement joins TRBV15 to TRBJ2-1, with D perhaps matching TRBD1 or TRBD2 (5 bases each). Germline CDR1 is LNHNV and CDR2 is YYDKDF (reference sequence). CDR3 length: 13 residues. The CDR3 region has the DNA TGTGCCACCAGCCCGCCCCGAGGGGATGAGCGGTTCTTC. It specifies CATSPPRGDERFF. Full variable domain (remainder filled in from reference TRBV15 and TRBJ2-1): DAMVIQNPRYQVTQFGKPVTLSCSQTLNHNVMYWYQQKSSQAPKLLFHYYDKDFNNEADTPDNFQSRRPNTSFCFLDIRSPGLGDTAMYLCATSPPRGDERFFGPGTRLTVL.

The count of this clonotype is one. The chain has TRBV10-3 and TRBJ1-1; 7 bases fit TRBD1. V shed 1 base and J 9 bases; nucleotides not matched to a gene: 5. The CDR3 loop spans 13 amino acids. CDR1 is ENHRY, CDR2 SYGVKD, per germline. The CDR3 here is CAISEFGTEQAFF. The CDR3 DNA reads TGTGCCATCAGTGAGTTCGGGACAGAGCAAGCTTTCTTT.

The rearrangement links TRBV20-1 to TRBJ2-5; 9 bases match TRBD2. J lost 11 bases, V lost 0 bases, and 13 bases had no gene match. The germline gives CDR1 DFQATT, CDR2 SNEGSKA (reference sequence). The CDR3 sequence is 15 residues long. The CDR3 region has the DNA TGCAGTGCTAGAGATGCGGGAGGGCCTTCCAATGAGCAGTACTTC. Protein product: CSARDAGGPSNEQYF.

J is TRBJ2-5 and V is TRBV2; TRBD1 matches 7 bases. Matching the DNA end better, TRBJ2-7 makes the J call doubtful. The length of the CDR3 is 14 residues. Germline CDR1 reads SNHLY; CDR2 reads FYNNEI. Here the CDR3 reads CASLGGVSSYEQYF. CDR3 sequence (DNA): TGTGCCAGCCTAGGGGGCGTAAGCTCCTACGAGCAGTACTTC.

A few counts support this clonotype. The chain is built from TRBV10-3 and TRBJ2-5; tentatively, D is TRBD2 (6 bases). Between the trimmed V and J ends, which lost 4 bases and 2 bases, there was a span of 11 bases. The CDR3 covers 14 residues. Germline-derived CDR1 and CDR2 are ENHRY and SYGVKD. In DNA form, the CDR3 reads TGTGCCATCAGTGGCGGGACGGGACAAGAGACCCAGTACTTC. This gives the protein CAISGGTGQETQYF.

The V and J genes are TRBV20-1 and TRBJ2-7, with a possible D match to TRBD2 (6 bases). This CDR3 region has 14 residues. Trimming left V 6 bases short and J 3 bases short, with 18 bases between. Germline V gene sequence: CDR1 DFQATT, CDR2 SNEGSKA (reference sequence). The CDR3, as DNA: TGCAGTGCCAACCTGGGTAGCGGCCTCTACGAGCAGTACTTC. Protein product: CSANLGSGLYEQYF.

This CDR3 reads CAISTGRGSEQFF. DNA for the CDR3: TGTGCCATCAGCACTGGTAGGGGCAGTGAGCAGTTCTTC. V usage is TRBV10-3 and J usage is TRBJ2-1; weak D call: TRBD1 (5 bases). CDR1 and CDR2 (germline): ENHRY, SYGVKD. The CDR3 sequence is 13 residues long. Trimming cost V 6 bases and J 9 bases, with 15 bases left between them.

CDR3 sequence reads: CASSQGDPTGEKLFF. CDR3 nucleotide sequence: TGTGCCAGCAGCCAAGGAGACCCCACGGGTGAAAAACTGTTTTTT. The chain joins TRBV3-1 to TRBJ1-4; D uncertain. The CDR3 extends over 15 amino acids. V gave up 1 base and J gave up 7 bases, with 13 bases separating them. The germline gives CDR1 LGHDT, CDR2 YNNKEL (reference sequence).

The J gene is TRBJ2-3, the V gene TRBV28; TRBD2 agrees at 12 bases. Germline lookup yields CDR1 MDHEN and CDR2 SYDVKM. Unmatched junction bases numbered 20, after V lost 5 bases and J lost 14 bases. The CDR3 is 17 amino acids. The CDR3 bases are TGTGCCAGCAGTGCCTACCGACTAGCGGGAGACCACAGATACGTGTATTTT. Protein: CASSAYRLAGDHRYVYF.

DNA of the CDR3: TGTGCCAGCGAAGGGCTAGTCGGCCATGAGCAGTACTTC. Translating gives CASEGLVGHEQYF. The J gene is TRBJ2-7, the V gene TRBV6-2 or TRBV6-3, with D hard to call. The germline V and J ends were trimmed by 8 bases and 7 bases, with 18 bases remaining between them. Germline V gives CDR1 MNHEY, CDR2 SVGEGT. The CDR3 spans 13 residues.

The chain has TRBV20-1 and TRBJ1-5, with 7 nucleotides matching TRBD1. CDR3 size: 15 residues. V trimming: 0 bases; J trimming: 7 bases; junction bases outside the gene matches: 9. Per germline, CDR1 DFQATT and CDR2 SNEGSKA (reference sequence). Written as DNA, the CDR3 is TGCAGTGCTAGAGATCTAGGGGGCGCAGTCCAGCCCCAGCATTTT. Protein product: CSARDLGGAVQPQHF.

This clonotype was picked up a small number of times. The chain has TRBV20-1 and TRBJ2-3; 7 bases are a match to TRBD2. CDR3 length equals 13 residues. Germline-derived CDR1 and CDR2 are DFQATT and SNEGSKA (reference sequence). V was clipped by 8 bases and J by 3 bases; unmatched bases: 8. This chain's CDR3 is CSPSVGGTDTQYF. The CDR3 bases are TGCAGTCCCTCTGTCGGGGGGACAGATACGCAGTATTTT.

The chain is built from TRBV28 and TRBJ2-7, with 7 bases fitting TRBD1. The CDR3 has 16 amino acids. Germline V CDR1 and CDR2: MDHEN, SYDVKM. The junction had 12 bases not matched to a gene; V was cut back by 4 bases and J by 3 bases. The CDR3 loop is CASSSSTRGQNYEQYF. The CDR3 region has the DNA TGTGCCAGCAGTTCCTCAACCCGGGGACAGAACTACGAGCAGTACTTC.

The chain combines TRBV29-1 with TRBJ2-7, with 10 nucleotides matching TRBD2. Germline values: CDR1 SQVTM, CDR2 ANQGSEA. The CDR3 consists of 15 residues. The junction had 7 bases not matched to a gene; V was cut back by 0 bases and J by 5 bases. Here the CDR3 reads CSVEELAGGADEQYF. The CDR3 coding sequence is TGCAGCGTTGAAGAATTAGCGGGGGGTGCGGACGAGCAGTACTTC.

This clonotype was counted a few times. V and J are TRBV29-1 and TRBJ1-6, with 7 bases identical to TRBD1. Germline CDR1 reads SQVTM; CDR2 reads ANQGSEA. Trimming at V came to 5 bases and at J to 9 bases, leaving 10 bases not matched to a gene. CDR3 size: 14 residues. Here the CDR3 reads CSVPGGQSSSPLHF. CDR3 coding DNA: TGCAGCGTTCCAGGGGGACAGTCTAGTTCACCCCTCCACTTT.

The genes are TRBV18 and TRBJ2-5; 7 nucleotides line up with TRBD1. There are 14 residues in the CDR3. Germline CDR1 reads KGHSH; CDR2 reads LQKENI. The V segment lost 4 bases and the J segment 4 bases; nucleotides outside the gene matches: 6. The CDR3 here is CASSRDRAGETQYF. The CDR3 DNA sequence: TGTGCCAGCTCACGTGACAGGGCAGGAGAGACCCAGTACTTC.

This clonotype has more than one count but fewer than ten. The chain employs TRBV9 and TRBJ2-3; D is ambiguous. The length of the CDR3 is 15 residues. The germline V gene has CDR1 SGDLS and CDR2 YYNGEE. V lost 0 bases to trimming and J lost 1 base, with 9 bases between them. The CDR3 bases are TGTGCCAGCAGCGTAGCGGCTGCCCGCACAGATACGCAGTATTTT. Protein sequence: CASSVAAARTDTQYF.

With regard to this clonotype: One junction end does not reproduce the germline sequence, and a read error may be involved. The CDR3 sequence: CAGSFNSPRGTNEKLFF. CDR3 bases: TGTGCCGGCAGCTTTAACAGCCCTCGAGGAACTAATGAAAAACTGTTTTTT. The chain uses TRBV7-9 and TRBJ1-4; D gene uncertain. The CDR3 loop spans 17 amino acids. Germline V gene sequence: CDR1 SEHNR, CDR2 FQNEAQ (reference sequence).

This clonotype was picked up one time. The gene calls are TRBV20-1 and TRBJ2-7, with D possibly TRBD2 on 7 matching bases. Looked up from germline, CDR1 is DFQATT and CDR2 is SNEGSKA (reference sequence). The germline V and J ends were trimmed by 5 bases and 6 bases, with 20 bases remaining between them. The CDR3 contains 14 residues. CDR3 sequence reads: CSAPPMGGAGEQYF. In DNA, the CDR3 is TGCAGTGCTCCCCCGATGGGGGGGGCTGGCGAGCAGTACTTC.

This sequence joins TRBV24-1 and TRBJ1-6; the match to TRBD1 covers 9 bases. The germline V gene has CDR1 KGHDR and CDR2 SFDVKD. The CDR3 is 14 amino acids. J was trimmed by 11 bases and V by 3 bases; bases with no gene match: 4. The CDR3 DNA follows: TGTGCCACCAGTGATCGGGACAGGGACCCACCCCTCCACTTT. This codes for CATSDRDRDPPLHF.

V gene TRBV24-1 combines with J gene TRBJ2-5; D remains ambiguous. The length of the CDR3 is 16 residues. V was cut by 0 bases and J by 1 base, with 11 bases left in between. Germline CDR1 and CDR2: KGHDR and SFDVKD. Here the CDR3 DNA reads TGTGCCACCAGTGATTTGCAGGTGGGCCCCCAAGAGACCCAGTACTTC. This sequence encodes CATSDLQVGPQETQYF.

The CDR3 region is CASKEAGNTGELFF. The CDR3 nucleotides read TGTGCCAGCAAGGAGGCGGGAAACACCGGGGAGCTGTTTTTT. This chain connects TRBV2 to TRBJ2-2; perhaps TRBD2 as D (6 bases). V shed 7 bases and J shed 2 bases, with 11 bases lying between them. CDR3 size: 14 residues. Per the germline V gene, CDR1 is SNHLY and CDR2 is FYNNEI.

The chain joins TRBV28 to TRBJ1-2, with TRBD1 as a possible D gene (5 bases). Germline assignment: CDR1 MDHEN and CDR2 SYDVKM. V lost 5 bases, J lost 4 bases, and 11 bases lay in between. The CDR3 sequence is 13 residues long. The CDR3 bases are TGTGCCAGCAGTACGGGACTCGCCTATGGCTACACCTTC. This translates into CASSTGLAYGYTF.

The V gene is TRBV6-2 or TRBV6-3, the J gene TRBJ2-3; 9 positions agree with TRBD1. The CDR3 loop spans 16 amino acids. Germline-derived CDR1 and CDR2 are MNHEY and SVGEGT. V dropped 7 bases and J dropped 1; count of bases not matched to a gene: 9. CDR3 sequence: CASTPNRGRGTDTQYF. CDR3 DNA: TGTGCCAGCACCCCGAACAGGGGGCGCGGCACAGATACGCAGTATTTT.